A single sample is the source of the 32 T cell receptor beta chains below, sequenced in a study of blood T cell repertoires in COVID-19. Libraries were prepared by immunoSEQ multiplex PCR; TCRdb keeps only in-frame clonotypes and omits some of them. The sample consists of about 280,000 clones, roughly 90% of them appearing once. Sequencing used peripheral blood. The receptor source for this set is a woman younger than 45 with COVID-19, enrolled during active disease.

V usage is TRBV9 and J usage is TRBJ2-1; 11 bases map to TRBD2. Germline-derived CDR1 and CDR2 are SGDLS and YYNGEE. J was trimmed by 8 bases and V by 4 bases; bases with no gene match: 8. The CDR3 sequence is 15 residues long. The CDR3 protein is CASSPQTSGSDEQFF. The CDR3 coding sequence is TGTGCCAGCAGCCCTCAAACTAGCGGGAGCGATGAGCAGTTCTTC.

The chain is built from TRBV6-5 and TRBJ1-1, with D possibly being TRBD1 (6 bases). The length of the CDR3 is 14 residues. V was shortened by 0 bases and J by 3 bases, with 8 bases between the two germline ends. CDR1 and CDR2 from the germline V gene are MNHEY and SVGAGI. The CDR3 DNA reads TGTGCCAGCAGTTACTCGCAGGGGCACACTGAAGCTTTCTTT. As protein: CASSYSQGHTEAFF.

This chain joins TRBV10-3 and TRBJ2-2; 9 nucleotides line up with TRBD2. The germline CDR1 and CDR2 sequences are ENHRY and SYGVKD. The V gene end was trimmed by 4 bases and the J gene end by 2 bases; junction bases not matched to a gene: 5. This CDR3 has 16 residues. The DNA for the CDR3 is TGTGCCATCAGTGCACCTAGCGGGACCAACACCGGGGAGCTGTTTTTT. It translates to CAISAPSGTNTGELFF.

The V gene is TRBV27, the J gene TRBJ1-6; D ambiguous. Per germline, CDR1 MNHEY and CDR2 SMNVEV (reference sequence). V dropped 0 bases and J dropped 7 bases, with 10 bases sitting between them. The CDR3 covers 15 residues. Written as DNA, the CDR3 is TGTGCCAGCAGTTTATCGAGAGGGAAGAATTCACCCCTCCACTTT. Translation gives CASSLSRGKNSPLHF.

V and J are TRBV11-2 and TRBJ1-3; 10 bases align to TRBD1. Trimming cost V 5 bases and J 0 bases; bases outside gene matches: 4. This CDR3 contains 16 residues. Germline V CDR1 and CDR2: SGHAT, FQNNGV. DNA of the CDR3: TGTGCCAGCAGCCCGGGACAGGGGCTCTCTGGAAACACCATATATTTT. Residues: CASSPGQGLSGNTIYF.

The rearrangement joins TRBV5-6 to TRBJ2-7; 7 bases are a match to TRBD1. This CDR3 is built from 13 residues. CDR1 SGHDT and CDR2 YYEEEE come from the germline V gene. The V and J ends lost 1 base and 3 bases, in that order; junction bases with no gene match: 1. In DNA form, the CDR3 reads TGTGCCAGCAGCTTGCGGGACAGCTACGAGCAGTACTTC. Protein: CASSLRDSYEQYF.

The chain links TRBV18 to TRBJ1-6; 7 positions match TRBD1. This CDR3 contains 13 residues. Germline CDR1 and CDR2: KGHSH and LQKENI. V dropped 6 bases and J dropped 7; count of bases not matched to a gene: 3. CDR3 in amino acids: CASSTGQNSPLHF. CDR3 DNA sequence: TGTGCCAGCTCGACAGGGCAAAATTCACCCCTCCACTTT.

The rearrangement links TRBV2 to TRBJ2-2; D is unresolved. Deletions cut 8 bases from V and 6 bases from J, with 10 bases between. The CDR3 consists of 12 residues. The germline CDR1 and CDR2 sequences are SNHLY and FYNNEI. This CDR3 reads CASSLEPGELFF. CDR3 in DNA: TGTGCCAGCTCCTTAGAGCCCGGGGAGCTGTTTTTT.

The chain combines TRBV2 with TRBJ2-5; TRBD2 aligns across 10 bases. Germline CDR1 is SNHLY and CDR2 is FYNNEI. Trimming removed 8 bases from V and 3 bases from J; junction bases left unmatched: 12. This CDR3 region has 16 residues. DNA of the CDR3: TGTGCCAGCGGAGGGGTCAGCGGGAGGGCGGAAGAGACCCAGTACTTC. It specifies CASGGVSGRAEETQYF. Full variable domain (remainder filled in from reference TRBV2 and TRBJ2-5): EPEVTQTPSHQVTQMGQEVILRCVPISNHLYFYWYRQILGQKVEFLVSFYNNEISEKSEIFDDQFSVERPDGSNFTLKIRSTKLEDSAMYFCASGGVSGRAEETQYFGPGTRLLVL.

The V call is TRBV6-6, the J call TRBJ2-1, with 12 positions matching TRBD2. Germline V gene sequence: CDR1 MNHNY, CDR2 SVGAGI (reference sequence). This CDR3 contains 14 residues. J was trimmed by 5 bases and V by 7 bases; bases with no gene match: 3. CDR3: CASTLAGGNNEQFF. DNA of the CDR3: TGTGCCAGCACTCTAGCGGGAGGGAACAATGAGCAGTTCTTC.

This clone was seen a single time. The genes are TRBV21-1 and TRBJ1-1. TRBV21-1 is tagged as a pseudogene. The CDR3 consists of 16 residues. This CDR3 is CASSMGEGDQNTEAFF. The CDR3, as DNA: TGTGCCAGCAGCATGGGGGAGGGGGACCAGAACACTGAAGCTTTCTTT.

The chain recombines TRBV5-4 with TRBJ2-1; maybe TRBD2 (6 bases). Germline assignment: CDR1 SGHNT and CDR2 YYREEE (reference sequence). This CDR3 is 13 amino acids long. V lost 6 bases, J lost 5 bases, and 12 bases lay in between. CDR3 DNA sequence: TGTGCCAGCACGGGCGGGATGGACAATGAGCAGTTCTTC. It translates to CASTGGMDNEQFF.

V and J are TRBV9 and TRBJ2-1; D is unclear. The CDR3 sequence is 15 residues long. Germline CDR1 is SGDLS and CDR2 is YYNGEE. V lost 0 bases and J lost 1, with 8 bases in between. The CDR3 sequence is CASSVGTNSYNEQFF. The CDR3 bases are TGTGCCAGCAGCGTAGGCACAAATTCCTACAATGAGCAGTTCTTC.

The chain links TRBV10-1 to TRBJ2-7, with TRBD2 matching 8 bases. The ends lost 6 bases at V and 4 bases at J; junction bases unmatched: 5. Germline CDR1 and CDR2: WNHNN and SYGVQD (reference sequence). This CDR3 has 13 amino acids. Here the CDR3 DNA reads TGCGCCAGCAGCCCGGGACTAGGGTACGAGCAGTACTTC. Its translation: CASSPGLGYEQYF.

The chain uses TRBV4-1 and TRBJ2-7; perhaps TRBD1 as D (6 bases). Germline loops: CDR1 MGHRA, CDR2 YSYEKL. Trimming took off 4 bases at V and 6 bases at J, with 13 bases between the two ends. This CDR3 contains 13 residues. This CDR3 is CASSRDTPGEQYF. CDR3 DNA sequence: TGCGCCAGCAGCCGGGACACCCCCGGCGAGCAGTACTTC.

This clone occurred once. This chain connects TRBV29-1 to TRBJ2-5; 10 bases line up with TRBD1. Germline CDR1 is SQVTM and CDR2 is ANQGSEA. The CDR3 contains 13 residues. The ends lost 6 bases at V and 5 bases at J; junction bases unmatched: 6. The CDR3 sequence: CSVGQGTAETQYF. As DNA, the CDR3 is TGCAGCGTGGGACAGGGGACGGCGGAGACCCAGTACTTC.

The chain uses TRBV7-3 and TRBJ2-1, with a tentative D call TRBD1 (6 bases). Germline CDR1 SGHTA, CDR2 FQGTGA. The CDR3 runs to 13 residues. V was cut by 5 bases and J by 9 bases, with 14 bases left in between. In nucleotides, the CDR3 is TGTGCCAGCAGCCAGGATGGGGGCGGTGAGCAGTTCTTC. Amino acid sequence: CASSQDGGGEQFF.

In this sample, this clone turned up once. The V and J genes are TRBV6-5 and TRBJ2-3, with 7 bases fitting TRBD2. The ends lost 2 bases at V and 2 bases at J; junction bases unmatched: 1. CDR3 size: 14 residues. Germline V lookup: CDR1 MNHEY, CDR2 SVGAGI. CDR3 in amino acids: CASSYGGDTDTQYF. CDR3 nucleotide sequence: TGTGCCAGCAGTTACGGGGGGGACACAGATACGCAGTATTTT.

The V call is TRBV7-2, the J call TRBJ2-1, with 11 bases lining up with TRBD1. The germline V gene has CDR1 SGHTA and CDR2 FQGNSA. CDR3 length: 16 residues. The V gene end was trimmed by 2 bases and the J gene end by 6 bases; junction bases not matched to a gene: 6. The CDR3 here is CASSLPAGTGGNEQFF. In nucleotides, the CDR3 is TGTGCCAGCAGCTTACCTGCCGGGACAGGGGGCAATGAGCAGTTCTTC.

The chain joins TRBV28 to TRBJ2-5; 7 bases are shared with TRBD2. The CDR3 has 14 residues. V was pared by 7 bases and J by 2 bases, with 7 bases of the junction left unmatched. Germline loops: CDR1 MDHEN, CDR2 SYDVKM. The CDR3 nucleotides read TGTGCCAGCACTAGAGCGGGACCTCAAGAGACCCAGTACTTC. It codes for CASTRAGPQETQYF.

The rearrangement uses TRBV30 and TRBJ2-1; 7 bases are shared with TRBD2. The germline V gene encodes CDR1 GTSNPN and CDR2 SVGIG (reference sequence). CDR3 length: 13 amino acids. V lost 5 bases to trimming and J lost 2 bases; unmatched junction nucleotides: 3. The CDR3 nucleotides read TGTGCCTGGGGGGGACTAACCTACAATGAGCAGTTCTTC. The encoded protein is CAWGGLTYNEQFF.

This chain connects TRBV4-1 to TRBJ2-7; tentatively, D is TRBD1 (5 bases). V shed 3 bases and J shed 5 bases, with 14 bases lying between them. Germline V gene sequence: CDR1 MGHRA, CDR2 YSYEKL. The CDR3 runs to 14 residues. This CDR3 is CASSQVPGPDEQYF. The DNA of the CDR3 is TGCGCCAGCAGCCAGGTACCAGGGCCCGACGAGCAGTACTTC.

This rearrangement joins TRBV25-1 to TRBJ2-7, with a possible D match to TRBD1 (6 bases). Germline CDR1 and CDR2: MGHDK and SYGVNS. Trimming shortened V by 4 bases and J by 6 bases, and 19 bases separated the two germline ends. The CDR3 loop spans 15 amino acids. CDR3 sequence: CASSAPGHPVSEQYF. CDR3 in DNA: TGTGCCAGCAGTGCCCCGGGACATCCCGTTAGCGAGCAGTACTTC.

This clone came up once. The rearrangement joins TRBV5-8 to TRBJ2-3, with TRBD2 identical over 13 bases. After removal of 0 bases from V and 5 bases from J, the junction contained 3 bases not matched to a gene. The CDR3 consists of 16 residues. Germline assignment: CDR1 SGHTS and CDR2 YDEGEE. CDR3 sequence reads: CASSLGTSGSVDTQYF. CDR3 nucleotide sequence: TGTGCCAGCAGCTTGGGGACTAGCGGGAGTGTAGATACGCAGTATTTT. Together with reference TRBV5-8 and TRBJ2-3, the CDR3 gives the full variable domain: EAGVTQSPTHLIKTRGQQATLRCSPISGHTSVYWYQQALGLGLQFLLWYDEGEERNRGNFPPRFSGRQFPNYSSELNVNALELEDSALYLCASSLGTSGSVDTQYFGPGTRLTVL.

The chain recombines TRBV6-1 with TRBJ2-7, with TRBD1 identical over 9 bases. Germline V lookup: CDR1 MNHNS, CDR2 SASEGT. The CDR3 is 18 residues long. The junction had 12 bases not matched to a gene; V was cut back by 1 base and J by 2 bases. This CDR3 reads CASSEDREYRDRAYEQYF. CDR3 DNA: TGTGCCAGCAGTGAAGATCGCGAGTACCGGGACAGGGCCTACGAGCAGTACTTC.

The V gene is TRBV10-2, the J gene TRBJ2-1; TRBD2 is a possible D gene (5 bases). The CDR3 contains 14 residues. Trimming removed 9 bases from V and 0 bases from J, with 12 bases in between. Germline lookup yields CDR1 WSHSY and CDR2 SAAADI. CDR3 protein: CASNLGVSYNEQFF. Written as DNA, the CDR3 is TGCGCCAGTAACCTGGGAGTCTCCTACAATGAGCAGTTCTTC.

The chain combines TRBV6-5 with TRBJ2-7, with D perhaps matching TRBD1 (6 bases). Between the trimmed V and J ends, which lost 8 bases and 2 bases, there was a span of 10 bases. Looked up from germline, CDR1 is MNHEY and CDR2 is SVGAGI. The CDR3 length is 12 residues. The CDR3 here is CASGTPPYEQYF. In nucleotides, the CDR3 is TGTGCCAGCGGGACACCCCCCTACGAGCAGTACTTC.

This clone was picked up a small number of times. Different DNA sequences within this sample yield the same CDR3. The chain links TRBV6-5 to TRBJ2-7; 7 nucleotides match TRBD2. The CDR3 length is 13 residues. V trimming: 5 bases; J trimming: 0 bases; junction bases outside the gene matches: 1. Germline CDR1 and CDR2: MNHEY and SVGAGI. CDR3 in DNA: TGTGCCAGCAGTCGGACTAGCTCCTACGAGCAGTACTTC. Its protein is CASSRTSSYEQYF.

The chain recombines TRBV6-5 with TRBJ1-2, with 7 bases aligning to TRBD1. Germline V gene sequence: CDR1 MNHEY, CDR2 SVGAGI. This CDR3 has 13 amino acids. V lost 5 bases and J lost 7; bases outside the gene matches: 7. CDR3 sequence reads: CASSQTGVGGYTF. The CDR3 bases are TGTGCCAGCAGTCAAACAGGGGTCGGTGGCTACACCTTC.

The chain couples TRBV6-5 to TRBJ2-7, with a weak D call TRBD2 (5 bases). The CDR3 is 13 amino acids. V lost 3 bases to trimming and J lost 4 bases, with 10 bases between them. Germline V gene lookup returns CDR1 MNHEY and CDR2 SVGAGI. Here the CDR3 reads CASSYDRGYEQYF. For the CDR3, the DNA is TGTGCCAGCAGTTATGACCGCGGGTACGAGCAGTACTTC.

The chain's CDR3 is CASSPTGGGTEAFF. As DNA, the CDR3 is TGTGCCAGCAGCCCGACAGGGGGAGGAACTGAAGCTTTCTTT. This chain uses TRBV9 with TRBJ1-1; TRBD1 matches at 9 bases. Germline V gene sequence: CDR1 SGDLS, CDR2 YYNGEE. The V and J ends lost 4 bases and 5 bases, in that order; junction bases with no gene match: 6. The CDR3 has 14 amino acids.

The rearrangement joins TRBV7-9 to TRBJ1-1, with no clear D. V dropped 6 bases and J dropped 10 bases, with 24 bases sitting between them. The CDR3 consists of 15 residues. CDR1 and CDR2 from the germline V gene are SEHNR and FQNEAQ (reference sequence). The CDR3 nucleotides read TGTGCCAGCAGATTCGGCGAAGAGGCCAACCAAGGAGCTTTCTTT. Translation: CASRFGEEANQGAFF.